The sequence of this T cell receptor (beta chain) was determined in a study of blood T cell repertoires in COVID-19. Study in general: PBMCs, B-cell-depleted T cells, or T cells were the source of the cDNA or gDNA that made up the material.

Trimming cost V 7 bases and J 3 bases; bases outside gene matches: 11. The CDR3 loop spans 15 amino acids. Germline CDR1 reads MNHEY; CDR2 reads SMNVEV (reference sequence). The data were produced by immunoSEQ multiplex PCR, yet TCRdb's version contains in-frame clones alone and is incomplete. The profile shows roughly 100,000 clones, just under 85% of them singletons. This TCR came from a man aged 40-50 years with active or convalescent COVID-19. The chain uses TRBV27 and TRBJ1-1, with TRBD1 matching over 7 bases. Input material: peripheral blood. DNA for the CDR3: TGTGCCAGCACCCCAGAAGGGGGCGAGTACACTGAAGCTTTCTTT. It codes for CASTPEGGEYTEAFF.